This T cell receptor beta chain was identified in a study of T cells in women clearing cervical HPV infection. Study results and limitations: Unknown T-cell numbers per sample may underlie the richness differences.

This CDR3 has 15 residues. The V gene end was trimmed by 3 bases and the J gene end by 7 bases; junction bases not matched to a gene: 6. Germline assignment: CDR1 MGHDK and CDR2 SYGVNS. Turning to this clone: Its cognate antigen is unknown. Read sequence stops 3 residues before the CDR3 end, and the germline J gene provides the missing end.

Data came from immunoSEQ multiplex PCR; TCRdb stores just in-frame clones and leaves some out. Its clone listing holds some 19,000 clones. Sequenced input: blood buffy coat. The V and J genes are TRBV25-1 and TRBJ2-2; 9 nucleotides align to TRBD1. This TCR came from a woman between 18 and 70 years old with a cervical HPV16 infection that either progressed to CIN3+ or cleared (not recorded which). CDR3 residues: CASSDPQGAGGELFF. Incomplete CDR3 DNA: TGTGCCAGCAGTGACCCACAGGGGGCTGGCGGGGAG.